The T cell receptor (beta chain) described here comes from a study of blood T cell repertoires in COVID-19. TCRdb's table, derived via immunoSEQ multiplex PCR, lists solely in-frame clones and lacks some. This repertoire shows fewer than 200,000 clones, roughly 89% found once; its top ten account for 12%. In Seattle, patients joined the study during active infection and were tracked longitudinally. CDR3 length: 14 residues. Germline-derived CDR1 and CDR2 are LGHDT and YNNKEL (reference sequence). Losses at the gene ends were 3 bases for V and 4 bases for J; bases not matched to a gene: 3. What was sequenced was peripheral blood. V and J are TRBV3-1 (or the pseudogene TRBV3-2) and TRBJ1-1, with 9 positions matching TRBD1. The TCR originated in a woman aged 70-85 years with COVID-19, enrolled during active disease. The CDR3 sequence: CASSHGTGSTEAFF. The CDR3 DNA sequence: TGTGCCAGCAGCCACGGGACAGGGTCCACTGAAGCTTTCTTT.